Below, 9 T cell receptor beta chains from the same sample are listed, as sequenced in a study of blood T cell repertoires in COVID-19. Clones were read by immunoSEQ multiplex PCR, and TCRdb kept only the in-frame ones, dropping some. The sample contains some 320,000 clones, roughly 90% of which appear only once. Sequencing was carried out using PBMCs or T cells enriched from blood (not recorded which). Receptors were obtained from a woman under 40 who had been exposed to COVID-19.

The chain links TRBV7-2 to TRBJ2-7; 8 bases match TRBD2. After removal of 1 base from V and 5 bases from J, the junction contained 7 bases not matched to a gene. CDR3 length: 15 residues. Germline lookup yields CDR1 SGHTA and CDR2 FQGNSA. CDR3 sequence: CASSLDRGGYNEQYF. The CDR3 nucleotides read TGTGCCAGCAGCTTAGACCGGGGGGGCTACAACGAGCAGTACTTC.

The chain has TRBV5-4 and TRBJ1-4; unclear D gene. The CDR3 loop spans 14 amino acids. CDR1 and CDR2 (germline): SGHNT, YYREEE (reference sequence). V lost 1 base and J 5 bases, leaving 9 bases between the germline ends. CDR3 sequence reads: CASSLRHANEKLFF. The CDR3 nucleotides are TGTGCCAGCAGCTTGAGACACGCGAATGAAAAACTGTTTTTT.

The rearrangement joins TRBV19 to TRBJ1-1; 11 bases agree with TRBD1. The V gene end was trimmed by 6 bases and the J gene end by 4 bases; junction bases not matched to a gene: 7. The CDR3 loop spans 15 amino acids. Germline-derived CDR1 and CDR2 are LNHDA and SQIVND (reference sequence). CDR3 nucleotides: TGTGCCAGTAGGCCGGACAGGGGGCATGGCACTGAAGCTTTCTTT. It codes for CASRPDRGHGTEAFF.

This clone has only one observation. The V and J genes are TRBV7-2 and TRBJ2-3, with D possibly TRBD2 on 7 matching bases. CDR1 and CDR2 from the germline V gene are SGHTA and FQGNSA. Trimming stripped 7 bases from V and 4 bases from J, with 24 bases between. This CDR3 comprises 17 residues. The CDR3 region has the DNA TGTGCCAGCACCCGACCGAGGGGGGGCAGTATCCCAGATACGCAGTATTTT. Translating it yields CASTRPRGGSIPDTQYF.

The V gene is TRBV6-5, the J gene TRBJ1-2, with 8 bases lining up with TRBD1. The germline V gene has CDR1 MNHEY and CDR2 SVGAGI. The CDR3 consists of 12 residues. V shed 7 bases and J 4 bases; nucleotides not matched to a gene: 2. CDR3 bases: TGTGCCAGCACTCAGGGGGCCTATGGCTACACCTTC. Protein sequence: CASTQGAYGYTF.

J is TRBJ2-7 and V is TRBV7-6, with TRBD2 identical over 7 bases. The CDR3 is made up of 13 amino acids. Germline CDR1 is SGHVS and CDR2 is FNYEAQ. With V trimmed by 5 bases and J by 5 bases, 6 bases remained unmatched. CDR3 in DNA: TGTGCCAGCAGCGACGGGGGGATCGACGAGCAGTACTTC. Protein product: CASSDGGIDEQYF.

In DNA, the CDR3 is TGCAGCGTCATTACAGGGGTTGGAGAAAAACTGTTTTTT. The encoded protein is CSVITGVGEKLFF. The chain uses TRBV29-1 and TRBJ1-4; 7 nucleotides align to TRBD1. This CDR3 is built from 13 residues. Germline V gene data show CDR1 as SQVTM and CDR2 as ANQGSEA. J was trimmed by 8 bases and V by 6 bases; bases with no gene match: 9.

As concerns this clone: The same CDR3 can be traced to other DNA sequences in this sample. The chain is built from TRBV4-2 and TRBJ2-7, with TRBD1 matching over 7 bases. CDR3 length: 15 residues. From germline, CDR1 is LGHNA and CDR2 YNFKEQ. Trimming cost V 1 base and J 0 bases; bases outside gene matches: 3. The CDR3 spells CASSQGTGLSYEQYF. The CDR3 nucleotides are TGTGCCAGCAGCCAAGGGACAGGACTCTCCTACGAGCAGTACTTC.

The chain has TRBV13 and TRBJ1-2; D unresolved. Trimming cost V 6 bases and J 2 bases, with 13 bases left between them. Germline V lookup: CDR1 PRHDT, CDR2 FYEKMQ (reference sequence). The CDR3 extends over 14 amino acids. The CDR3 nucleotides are TGTGCCAGCAGAGGGAGTGAGAGGAACTATGGCTACACCTTC. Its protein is CASRGSERNYGYTF.